Listed below are T cell receptor beta chains from one sample, sequenced in a study of CD8+ T cells in alopecia areata. The data were produced by immunoSEQ multiplex PCR, yet TCRdb's version contains in-frame clones alone and is incomplete. The table records about 190,000 clones, approximately 56% of them present only once. The source material was CD4+ T cells sorted from blood, sampled at week 4, from a patient treated with tofacitinib. These receptors all come from a human donor with alopecia areata. CDR3s include the opening cysteine and the closing phenylalanine or tryptophan. The D gene is left open where the match is weak. Where a row states a size, it is once, few, many or the class of an expanded clone; other rows omit it.

>.|TRBD1|TRBJ2-5|13|TRBV29-1
TGCAGCGTCAGAACCGGGACAGGGCCCACCCAGTACTTC
CSVRTGTGPTQYF
>.|TRBD1|TRBJ2-2|15|TRBV30
TGTGCCTGGAGGCCGGGACAGACATACACCGGGGAGCTGTTTTTT
CAWRPGQTYTGELFF
>few|.|TRBJ1-1|15|TRBV28
TGTGCCAGCAGTCCTCCAGTCGCAACCCTCACTGAAGCTTTCTTT
CASSPPVATLTEAFF
>.|TRBD2|TRBJ2-4|17|TRBV10-3
TGTGCCATCAGTGAGGAGACTAGCGGGAGAACCAAAAACATTCAGTACTTC
CAISEETSGRTKNIQYF
>few|.|TRBJ2-3|14|TRBV2
TGTGCCAGCAGTGTCGGCAGGGGCACAGATACGCAGTATTTT
CASSVGRGTDTQYF
>.|.|TRBJ1-1|15|TRBV27
TGTGCCAGCAAGAGATTGGGGGCGCAGGACACTGAAGCTTTCTTT
CASKRLGAQDTEAFF
>.|TRBD2|TRBJ2-3|17|TRBV13
TGTGCCAGCAGCTTACCGACTAGCCCTACTAGCACAGATACGCAGTATTTT
CASSLPTSPTSTDTQYF
>.|TRBD1|TRBJ2-7|15|TRBV30
TGTGCCTGGAGTAAGACAGGGATGGGCTCCTACGAGCAGTACTTC
CAWSKTGMGSYEQYF
>.|.|TRBJ2-7|14|TRBV11-2
TGTGCCAGCAGCCCCCGGTCCCAAACCTACGAGCAGTACTTC
CASSPRSQTYEQYF
>many|TRBD1|TRBJ1-1|15|TRBV5-4
TGTGCCAGCACCATGACAGGGGATTCGAACACTGAAGCTTTCTTT
CASTMTGDSNTEAFF
>.|.|TRBJ1-2|14|TRBV4-1
TGCGCCAGCAGCCCCCCCAGTGCTAACTATGGCTACACCTTC
CASSPPSANYGYTF
>few|TRBD2|TRBJ2-5|14|TRBV4-2
TGTGCCAGCAGCCAGACTAGCGGTCAAGAGACCCAGTACTTC
CASSQTSGQETQYF
>medium-sized|.|TRBJ2-1|13|TRBV14
TGTGCCAGCAGCCAAGATAGTTACAATGAGCAGTTCTTC
CASSQDSYNEQFF
>.|TRBD1|TRBJ2-3|13|TRBV29-1
TGCAGCGTCGACAGGGGGGGGACAGATACGCAGTATTTT
CSVDRGGTDTQYF
>.|.|TRBJ1-1|13|TRBV7-9
TGTGCCAGCAGCCATCAGGTGAACACTGAAGCTTTCTTT
CASSHQVNTEAFF
>few|TRBD2|TRBJ2-3|14|TRBV11-2
TGTGCCAGCAGCTGGACTAGTATCGCAGATACGCAGTATTTT
CASSWTSIADTQYF
>many|TRBD2|TRBJ2-3|15|TRBV7-2
TGTGCCAGCAGCTCTGGACTAGCGGGAGTAGATACGCAGTATTTT
CASSSGLAGVDTQYF
>.|TRBD2|TRBJ2-1|15|TRBV2
TGTGCCAGCAGTGTAGAAGCGGGAGTGGGTAATGAGCAGTTCTTC
CASSVEAGVGNEQFF
>few|TRBD2|TRBJ2-3|15|TRBV18
TGTGCCAGCTCACCCTCGACTAGCTCTAGAGATACGCAGTATTTT
CASSPSTSSRDTQYF
>.|.|TRBJ2-7|11|TRBV2
TGTGCCAGCAGTGACAGTACGGAGCAGTACTTC
CASSDSTEQYF
>.|TRBD1|TRBJ2-5|14|TRBV15
TGTGCCACCAGCGCTGGGGACAGAGGCGAGACCCAGTACTTC
CATSAGDRGETQYF
>few|.|TRBJ1-5|15|TRBV30
TGTGCCTGGACCACCCCGGGACATTTAAATCAGCCCCAGCATTTT
CAWTTPGHLNQPQHF
>.|TRBD2|TRBJ2-1|17|TRBV5-4
TGTGCCAGCAGCGGACCCACGGGACTAGCGGGAGGTGGTGAGCAGTTCTTC
CASSGPTGLAGGGEQFF
>.|.|TRBJ2-5|14|TRBV7-8
TGTGCCAGCAGCGCGGGCGGGACTCCGGAGACCCAGTACTTC
CASSAGGTPETQYF
>.|TRBD1|TRBJ1-1|14|TRBV7-9
TGTGCCAGCAGCTTAGAGGGGGCCTTAACTGAAGCTTTCTTT
CASSLEGALTEAFF
>.|.|TRBJ2-7|14|TRBV10-3
TGTGCCATCAGTGAGGGACCACTCCCCTACGAGCAGTACTTC
CAISEGPLPYEQYF
>.|.|TRBJ2-1|16|TRBV15
TGTGCCACCAGCAGAGTTACGGGACGGAAAAACAATGAGCAGTTCTTC
CATSRVTGRKNNEQFF
>few|TRBD1|TRBJ1-1|14|TRBV29-1
TGCAGCGTTGGACAGGGGGCCGCTAACACTGAAGCTTTCTTT
CSVGQGAANTEAFF
>.|TRBD2|TRBJ2-1|15|TRBV7-9
TGTGCCAGCAGCCGGCCGGGACTAGCGGACAATGAGCAGTTCTTC
CASSRPGLADNEQFF
>.|.|TRBJ2-2|14|TRBV28
TGTGCCAGCGGGCCCCTCAGGGACACCGGGGAGCTGTTTTTT
CASGPLRDTGELFF
>.|TRBD2|TRBJ2-1|16|TRBV2
TGTGCCAGCAGGTCACCGCGACTAGCGGGGATCAATGAGCAGTTCTTC
CASRSPRLAGINEQFF
>few|.|TRBJ2-7|13|TRBV6-6
TGTGCCAGCACCAAGAGGGGAGTCTACGAGCAGTACTTC
CASTKRGVYEQYF
>.|TRBD1|TRBJ2-2|16|TRBV9
TGTGCCAGCAGCTCCCACAGGGGCTACCCCACCGGGGAGCTGTTTTTT
CASSSHRGYPTGELFF
>.|.|TRBJ2-5|13|TRBV29-1
TGCAGCGGCCTGACAGCGGCGCAAGAGACCCAGTACTTC
CSGLTAAQETQYF
>few|.|TRBJ2-7|17|TRBV15
TGTGCCACCAGCAGAGATCCGCGGCCGAGCGCGTCCCACGAGCAGTACTTC
CATSRDPRPSASHEQYF
>.|.|TRBJ2-6|13|TRBV28
TGTGCCAGCAGAACTCCGGTGGCCAACGTCCTGACTTTC
CASRTPVANVLTF
>.|.|TRBJ2-1|17|TRBV11-2
TGTGCCAGCAGCTCAGGTGGGCCCGATCGGACCGGCAATGAGCAGTTCTTC
CASSSGGPDRTGNEQFF
>.|.|TRBJ2-7|14|TRBV18
TGTGCCAGCTCACCACAGCAGGCCACCTACGAGCAGTACTTC
CASSPQQATYEQYF